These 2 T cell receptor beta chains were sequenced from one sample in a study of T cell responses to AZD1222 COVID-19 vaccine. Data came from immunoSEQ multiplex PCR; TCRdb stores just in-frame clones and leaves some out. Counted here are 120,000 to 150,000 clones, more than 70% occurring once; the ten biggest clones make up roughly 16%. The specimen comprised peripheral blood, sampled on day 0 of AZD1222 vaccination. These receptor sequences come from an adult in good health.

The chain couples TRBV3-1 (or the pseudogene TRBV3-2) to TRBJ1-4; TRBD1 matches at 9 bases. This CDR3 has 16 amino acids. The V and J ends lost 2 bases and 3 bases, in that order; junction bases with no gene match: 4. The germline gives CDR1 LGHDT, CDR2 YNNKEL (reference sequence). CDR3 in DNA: TGTGCCAGCAGCCAACCCGGACAGGGGCCTAATGAAAAACTGTTTTTT. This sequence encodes CASSQPGQGPNEKLFF.

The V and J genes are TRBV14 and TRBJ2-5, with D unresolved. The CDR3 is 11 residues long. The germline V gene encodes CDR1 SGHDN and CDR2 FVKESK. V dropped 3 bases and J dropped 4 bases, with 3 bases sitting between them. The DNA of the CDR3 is TGTGCCAGCAGCCATGCAGAGACCCAGTACTTC. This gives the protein CASSHAETQYF.